Listed below are T cell receptor beta chains from one sample, sequenced in a study of T cell responses to AZD1222 COVID-19 vaccine. TCRdb's table, derived via immunoSEQ multiplex PCR, lists solely in-frame clones and lacks some. The sample consists of 150,000 to 200,000 clones, roughly nine tenths of them appearing once. The sequenced sample was peripheral blood, obtained on day 0 of AZD1222 vaccination. The receptors shown here come from an adult in good health. Both conserved end residues are part of each CDR3. The D gene is left open where the match is weak. The size of a clone is reported for some rows only, either as once, few or many, or as a class for expanded clones.

>TRBV7-2|TRBJ2-1|NA|TRBD1
CASSLGGQGGEQFF
TGTGCCAGCAGCTTAGGGGGACAGGGCGGTGAGCAGTTCTTC
>TRBV5-1|TRBJ1-2|NA|NA
CASSFSQGLGYTF
TGCGCCAGCAGCTTCTCCCAGGGCCTTGGCTACACCTTC
>TRBV4-1|TRBJ2-1|once|NA
CASSQDLLRGLGVNEQFF
TGCGCCAGCAGCCAAGATCTATTGCGCGGTTTGGGGGTAAATGAGCAGTTCTTC
>TRBV6-4|TRBJ1-5|NA|TRBD1
CASSSFTGDSNQPQHF
TGTGCCAGCAGTTCCTTCACAGGGGATAGCAATCAGCCCCAGCATTTT
>TRBV6-4|TRBJ1-2|NA|NA
CASSDSQGYRGYTF
TGTGCCAGCAGTGACTCACAGGGTTACCGCGGCTACACCTTC
>TRBV7-8|TRBJ2-2|NA|TRBD2
CASSMTSGGFANTGELFF
TGTGCCAGCAGCATGACTAGCGGGGGGTTCGCGAACACCGGGGAGCTGTTTTTT
>TRBV6-5|TRBJ1-1|once|TRBD1
CASRTGIGNFEAFF
TGTGCCAGCAGGACAGGGATTGGGAACTTTGAAGCTTTCTTT
>TRBV6-1|TRBJ1-2|NA|TRBD1
CASSEAHLDRGNGYTF
TGTGCCAGCAGTGAAGCGCACTTGGACAGGGGGAATGGCTACACCTTC
>TRBV18|TRBJ1-3|NA|NA
CASSPSRVGGNTIYF
TGTGCCAGCTCACCTAGCAGGGTTGGTGGAAACACCATATATTTT
>TRBV5-1|TRBJ1-2|NA|NA
CASSLDQALFGYTF
TGCGCCAGCAGCCTCGATCAAGCACTGTTTGGCTACACCTTC
>TRBV5-5|TRBJ1-5|NA|NA
CASSLEEGIQPQHF
TGTGCCAGCAGCTTGGAGGAGGGAATTCAGCCCCAGCATTTT
>TRBV4-2|TRBJ2-1|NA|NA
CASSQESGDNEQFF
TGTGCCAGCAGCCAAGAATCGGGAGACAATGAGCAGTTCTTC
>TRBV28|TRBJ1-3|NA|TRBD1
CASPPTGTGGFIGSGNTIYF
TGTGCCAGCCCCCCAACCGGGACAGGGGGCTTCATTGGCTCTGGAAACACCATATATTTT
>TRBV9|TRBJ2-2|NA|TRBD1
CASSVGPGGNTGELFF
TGTGCCAGCAGCGTAGGTCCAGGGGGTAACACCGGGGAGCTGTTTTTT
>TRBV5-5|TRBJ1-2|NA|NA
CASSARTANYGYTF
TGTGCCAGCAGCGCCAGGACGGCTAACTATGGCTACACCTTC
>TRBV5-1|TRBJ2-1|few|TRBD2
CASSSLRTGTSGGALSSYNEQFF
TGCGCCAGCAGCTCCCTTCGCACCGGGACTAGCGGGGGGGCCTTAAGCTCCTACAATGAGCAGTTCTTC
>TRBV3-1/TRBV3-2|TRBJ1-2|NA|NA
CASSQDPRGNYGYTF
TGTGCCAGCAGCCAAGATCCCCGGGGGAACTATGGCTACACCTTC
>TRBV28|TRBJ2-7|NA|NA
CASSLTYEQYF
TGTGCCAGCAGTCTTACCTACGAGCAGTACTTC
>TRBV28|TRBJ1-3|NA|TRBD1
CASTGDRGSGNTIYF
TGTGCCAGCACCGGGGACAGGGGCTCTGGAAACACCATATATTTT
>TRBV28|TRBJ1-1|NA|NA
CASSFSVGGNTEAFF
TGTGCCAGCAGTTTTTCCGTGGGAGGGAACACTGAAGCTTTCTTT
>TRBV5-6|TRBJ2-5|NA|NA
CASSLSGTAIQETQYF
TGTGCCAGCAGCCTGAGCGGGACAGCCATCCAAGAGACCCAGTACTTC
>TRBV6-1|TRBJ1-4|NA|NA
CASSGRGGAFNEKLFF
TGTGCCAGCAGTGGACGGGGGGGGGCGTTTAATGAAAAACTGTTTTTT
>TRBV2|TRBJ1-5|many|TRBD1
CASSPPDRGNQPQHF
TGTGCCAGCAGTCCTCCGGACAGGGGAAATCAGCCCCAGCATTTT
>TRBV3-1/TRBV3-2|TRBJ1-2|NA|NA
CASSHSRKGYTF
TGTGCCAGCAGCCATTCCCGTAAGGGCTACACCTTC
>TRBV7-2|TRBJ2-5|few|NA
CASSLEAWGSAETQYF
TGTGCCAGCAGCTTAGAGGCGTGGGGGTCAGCGGAGACCCAGTACTTC
>TRBV9|TRBJ2-3|NA|NA
CASSSSVGRVTDTQYF
TGTGCCAGCAGCTCGTCGGTCGGAAGGGTCACAGATACGCAGTATTTT
>TRBV5-1|TRBJ2-2|NA|NA
CASSNRQSTNTGELFF
TGCGCCAGCAGCAATCGACAGTCGACGAACACCGGGGAGCTGTTTTTT
>TRBV10-3|TRBJ2-3|NA|TRBD2
CAISAGTSGGTGTQYF
TGTGCCATCAGTGCCGGGACTAGCGGGGGCACAGGTACGCAGTATTTT
>TRBV9|TRBJ1-1|NA|NA
CASSFVEGEAFF
TGTGCCAGCAGCTTTGTTGAGGGAGAAGCTTTCTTT
>TRBV7-3|TRBJ2-2|NA|NA
CASSNGVDTGELFF
TGTGCCAGCAGTAACGGGGTCGACACCGGGGAGCTGTTTTTT
>TRBV27|TRBJ2-6|NA|NA
CASSMELGSVLTF
TGTGCCAGCAGTATGGAGTTAGGGTCCGTCCTGACTTTC
>TRBV27|TRBJ1-2|NA|NA
CASSFGQGHYGYTF
TGTGCCAGCAGTTTCGGGCAGGGGCACTATGGCTACACCTTC
>TRBV29-1|TRBJ2-2|NA|TRBD1
CSVVRTGGVFTGELFF
TGCAGCGTTGTTAGGACAGGGGGAGTTTTTACCGGGGAGCTGTTTTTT
>TRBV6-5|TRBJ2-1|NA|NA
CASSYAYNEQFF
TGTGCCAGCAGTTATGCCTACAATGAGCAGTTCTTC
>TRBV6-1|TRBJ1-5|NA|TRBD1
CASSEGRGHGQPQHF
TGTGCCAGCAGTGAAGGCAGGGGGCATGGTCAGCCCCAGCATTTT
>TRBV4-3|TRBJ2-3|NA|TRBD2
CASSQDLAGGHTDTQYF
TGCGCCAGCAGCCAAGATCTAGCGGGAGGCCACACAGATACGCAGTATTTT
>TRBV19|TRBJ1-6|NA|TRBD1
CASSIRQGLGGLNSPLHF
TGTGCCAGTAGTATTCGACAGGGGTTAGGCGGTTTGAATTCACCCCTCCACTTT